The rows below give T cell receptor beta chains drawn from one sample of a study of cytomegalovirus exposure and HLA in healthy donors. Here immunoSEQ multiplex PCR was the method, and the copy in TCRdb shows in-frame clones only, minus some. There are roughly 80,000 clones in the sample; roughly 93% occur only once, and 2% to 2.5% lies in the top ten. The sample consisted of PBMCs. The origin of the receptors is a man aged 30 to 45 in good health and CMV-seronegative. Both conserved end residues are part of each CDR3. The order of the fields is CDR3 DNA, CDR3 protein, J gene, clone size, D gene, V gene. A D gene is named only where the DNA matches it firmly. A row's size may be missing; if present it is once, few, many or a size class.

CDR3 DNA: TGTGCCAGCTCACCACCGGTCAGCTCCTACGAGCAGTACTTC; CDR3 protein: CASSPPVSSYEQYF; J gene: TRBJ2-7; clone size: NA; D gene: NA; V gene: TRBV18
CDR3 DNA: TGCGCCAGCAGCGGGACTAGCGGGAGAGTGGAGCAGTACTTC; CDR3 protein: CASSGTSGRVEQYF; J gene: TRBJ2-7; clone size: NA; D gene: TRBD2; V gene: TRBV5-1
CDR3 DNA: TGTGCCAGCAGTCTAGCGGGAGGGAGGAGTGAGCAGTTCTTC; CDR3 protein: CASSLAGGRSEQFF; J gene: TRBJ2-1; clone size: NA; D gene: TRBD2; V gene: TRBV28
CDR3 DNA: TGTGCCAGCAGCTTGGGGGCGCTAGCGGGAGGGTACAATGAGCAGTTCTTC; CDR3 protein: CASSLGALAGGYNEQFF; J gene: TRBJ2-1; clone size: NA; D gene: TRBD2; V gene: TRBV5-4
CDR3 DNA: TGTGCCAGCAGCTTAGTAGGCGGGGGGGCCACCGAGCAGTACTTC; CDR3 protein: CASSLVGGGATEQYF; J gene: TRBJ2-7; clone size: NA; D gene: TRBD2; V gene: TRBV7-2
CDR3 DNA: TGTGCCAGCACACAAGAAAACATTCAGTACTTC; CDR3 protein: CASTQENIQYF; J gene: TRBJ2-4; clone size: NA; D gene: NA; V gene: TRBV2
CDR3 DNA: TGTGCCACCTTCAACAGGGCCCGGCAGCCCCAGCATTTT; CDR3 protein: CATFNRARQPQHF; J gene: TRBJ1-5; clone size: NA; D gene: NA; V gene: TRBV28
CDR3 DNA: TGTGCCAGCAAGGGACAGGGGGAGTACAATGAGCAGTTCTTC; CDR3 protein: CASKGQGEYNEQFF; J gene: TRBJ2-1; clone size: NA; D gene: TRBD1; V gene: TRBV6-4
CDR3 DNA: TGCGCCAGCAGTCAATGTCCAGGGCTGAACGAGCAGTACTTC; CDR3 protein: CASSQCPGLNEQYF; J gene: TRBJ2-7; clone size: once; D gene: NA; V gene: TRBV23-1
CDR3 DNA: TGTGCCAGCAGCTTCGGGACAATGAGCAATCAGCCCCAGCATTTT; CDR3 protein: CASSFGTMSNQPQHF; J gene: TRBJ1-5; clone size: NA; D gene: NA; V gene: TRBV7-2
CDR3 DNA: TGTGCCAGCAGGTCGGTGGGGCTCAATGAGCAGTTCTTC; CDR3 protein: CASRSVGLNEQFF; J gene: TRBJ2-1; clone size: NA; D gene: NA; V gene: TRBV7-2
CDR3 DNA: TGTGCCAGCAGTCGCGGGGTGGACAGGGCCGGGGAGCTGTTTTTT; CDR3 protein: CASSRGVDRAGELFF; J gene: TRBJ2-2; clone size: NA; D gene: TRBD1; V gene: TRBV25-1
CDR3 DNA: TGCGCCAGCAGCGGCTCGGCGGCAGTGAACACCGGGGAGCTGTTTTTT; CDR3 protein: CASSGSAAVNTGELFF; J gene: TRBJ2-2; clone size: NA; D gene: NA; V gene: TRBV5-1
CDR3 DNA: TGTGCCAGCAGTGAAAATGGGCATGAAAAACTGTTTTTT; CDR3 protein: CASSENGHEKLFF; J gene: TRBJ1-4; clone size: NA; D gene: NA; V gene: TRBV2
CDR3 DNA: TGTGCCAGCAGTGAAACAGGGGGGTTCTCTGGAAACACCATATATTTT; CDR3 protein: CASSETGGFSGNTIYF; J gene: TRBJ1-3; clone size: NA; D gene: TRBD1; V gene: TRBV6-1
CDR3 DNA: TGTGCCAGCTCACGGGACAGGGGGGACACAGATACGCAGTATTTT; CDR3 protein: CASSRDRGDTDTQYF; J gene: TRBJ2-3; clone size: once; D gene: TRBD1; V gene: TRBV18
CDR3 DNA: TGTGCCAGCAGCGTAGGGGGACACGTTGACAATGAGCAGTTCTTC; CDR3 protein: CASSVGGHVDNEQFF; J gene: TRBJ2-1; clone size: NA; D gene: NA; V gene: TRBV9
CDR3 DNA: TGTGCCAGTAGTATCGGTGACTCGGCGACCGGGGAGCTGTTTTTT; CDR3 protein: CASSIGDSATGELFF; J gene: TRBJ2-2; clone size: NA; D gene: NA; V gene: TRBV19
CDR3 DNA: TGTGCCAGTGATACCCGGGATAGCAATCAGCCCCAGCATTTT; CDR3 protein: CASDTRDSNQPQHF; J gene: TRBJ1-5; clone size: NA; D gene: NA; V gene: TRBV19
CDR3 DNA: TGTGCTAGCAGCTTAAGGTTGCCAAGCGGGACAAACTACGAGCAGTACTTC; CDR3 protein: CASSLRLPSGTNYEQYF; J gene: TRBJ2-7; clone size: NA; D gene: NA; V gene: TRBV7-7
CDR3 DNA: TGTGCCAGCAGCTTAGGACAGGGGCCTTTGAGAGCTGAAGCTTTCTTT; CDR3 protein: CASSLGQGPLRAEAFF; J gene: TRBJ1-1; clone size: NA; D gene: TRBD1; V gene: TRBV11-2
CDR3 DNA: TGTGCCAGCAGCTTAGGCGGGGTTTACAAGAAAGCTAATGAAAAACTGTTTTTT; CDR3 protein: CASSLGGVYKKANEKLFF; J gene: TRBJ1-4; clone size: NA; D gene: NA; V gene: TRBV13
CDR3 DNA: TGCGCCAGCAGTGAGTCGATCCAGGGGAACACCGGGGAGCTGTTTTTT; CDR3 protein: CASSESIQGNTGELFF; J gene: TRBJ2-2; clone size: NA; D gene: NA; V gene: TRBV10-1
CDR3 DNA: TGCGCCAGCCACCCTGGGACTAGCGGATATTACGAGCAGTACTTC; CDR3 protein: CASHPGTSGYYEQYF; J gene: TRBJ2-7; clone size: NA; D gene: TRBD2; V gene: TRBV5-1
CDR3 DNA: TGTGCCAGCAGCAAGGAAATTCGGGGAGACGTTGGAAACACCATATATTTT; CDR3 protein: CASSKEIRGDVGNTIYF; J gene: TRBJ1-3; clone size: NA; D gene: NA; V gene: TRBV21-1
CDR3 DNA: TGTGCCAGCAGCCCGATCCACAGTTACAATGAGCAGTTCTTC; CDR3 protein: CASSPIHSYNEQFF; J gene: TRBJ2-1; clone size: NA; D gene: NA; V gene: TRBV11-2
CDR3 DNA: TGTGCCAGCGGAACCATAGCGGGAGTAAAGCATGAGCAGTTCTTC; CDR3 protein: CASGTIAGVKHEQFF; J gene: TRBJ2-1; clone size: NA; D gene: TRBD2; V gene: TRBV6-1
CDR3 DNA: TGTGCCAGCAGTGACCGCTATGGCTACACCTTC; CDR3 protein: CASSDRYGYTF; J gene: TRBJ1-2; clone size: NA; D gene: NA; V gene: TRBV6-1